The T cell receptor (beta chain) described here comes from a study of metastatic and nonmetastatic thyroid tumors. About the research overall: Repertoires from malignant and benign thyroid patients were compared across blood and tumor or nodule tissue.

This CDR3 contains 15 residues. The germline V gene encodes CDR1 MNHNS and CDR2 SASEGT. Trimming removed 8 bases from V and 0 bases from J; junction bases left unmatched: 6. The table lists this clone with a few counts. Its antigen is unknown. This may be a read error, as it is one base from a much larger clone. There were no patients who had received any treatment before thyroid surgery. Study results and limitations: Malignant tumors reportedly showed significantly higher TCR beta diversity than benign nodules in both blood and tumor.

Authors' data handling: The study built a papillary thyroid cancer distant-metastasis classifier from CDR3 differences across clinicopathological groups. TCRdb reprocessed the PCR reads using MiXCR. In this record, the V and J calls reflect TCRdb's handling and not the investigators' own analysis. This sample has fewer than 100,000 clones, with about 15% found just once. The sequenced sample was blood. The rearrangement links TRBV6-1 to TRBJ2-7; the match to TRBD2 covers 11 bases. This TCR was recovered from a female donor with papillary thyroid cancer or a benign thyroid nodule (not recorded which). Some clones in this sample may be carry-over from other donors' samples. CDR3 in DNA: TGTGCCAGCGGTTTAGCGGGGGGGAGCTCCTACGAGCAGTACTTC. Amino acid sequence: CASGLAGGSSYEQYF.